This TCR beta chain is from a study of T cell responses to AZD1222 COVID-19 vaccine. Study-wide points: Nearly half of spike-specific TCRs reportedly go after variant regions that carry no mutations.

Repertoires were generated with immunoSEQ multiplex PCR, while TCRdb's copy carries only in-frame clones and drops some. Of roughly 260,000 clones in the sample, about 92% were seen once. The V and J ends lost 5 bases and 1 base respectively, with 9 bases between them. The CDR3 totals 14 residues. Germline CDR1 reads SGHAT; CDR2 reads FQNNGV. Comments on this clone: The antigen remains unidentified.

The sample was peripheral blood, taken on day 0 of AZD1222 vaccination. The J gene is TRBJ2-4, the V gene TRBV11-2, with D unresolved. The clonotype comes from an adult in good health. In DNA form, the CDR3 reads TGTGCCAGCAGCCTCTTGGGGGCCAAAAACATTCAGTACTTC. Translation gives CASSLLGAKNIQYF.